What follows are 19 T cell receptor beta chains derived from one specimen sequenced in a study of a mutant IDH1 vaccine in newly diagnosed glioma. Time point here: baseline, week 1 (first vaccination visit). Treatment noted: pre-vaccination baseline after standard-of-care therapy. This table comes from immunoSEQ multiplex PCR, and its TCRdb copy is limited to in-frame clones, with some not included. This table has approximately 54,000 clones, about four fifths appearing once. The input for sequencing was PBMCs, taken from a glioma patient treated with radiotherapy, temozolomide or both. These receptors came from a man younger than 35 with glioma.

The CDR3 DNA reads as TGCAGCGTTGGCCAGCGAAAGAACACCGGGGAGCTGTTTTTT. Its protein product is CSVGQRKNTGELFF. The chain has TRBV29-1 and TRBJ2-2, with D uncertain. The CDR3 runs 14 residues. Germline-derived CDR1 and CDR2 are SQVTM and ANQGSEA. V lost 4 bases and J 1 base, leaving 10 bases between the germline ends.

In this sample, this clone turned up a few times. The chain uses TRBV6-1 and TRBJ2-7; no definite D call. Germline V lookup: CDR1 MNHNS, CDR2 SASEGT. The CDR3 totals 15 residues. V was pared by 2 bases and J by 8 bases, with 19 bases between. CDR3 region: CASSEPTPSYRKQYF. The CDR3 DNA is TGTGCCAGCAGTGAACCAACACCTTCCTACAGAAAGCAGTACTTC.

In its sample, this clone was seen once. CDR3 residues: CASSSQQGEWAFF. CDR3 bases: TGTGCCAGCAGCTCCCAACAGGGGGAATGGGCTTTCTTT. This chain connects TRBV5-5 to TRBJ1-1; 8 positions match TRBD1. Per the germline V gene, CDR1 is SGHKS and CDR2 is YYEKEE (reference sequence). J gave up 11 bases and V 3 bases, and 9 bases lay outside the gene matches. The CDR3 length is 13 residues.

This clone occurred a few times. The chain is built from TRBV2 and TRBJ1-1, with 7 bases that match TRBD1. J was trimmed by 13 bases and V by 6 bases; bases with no gene match: 5. The germline CDR1 and CDR2 sequences are SNHLY and FYNNEI. The CDR3 covers 10 residues. DNA for the CDR3: TGTGCCAGCAGGACAGGGTCGGGTTTCTTT. It encodes CASRTGSGFF.

The V call is TRBV11-3, the J call TRBJ2-2, with TRBD1 matching 8 bases. Trimming cost V 4 bases and J 3 bases; bases outside gene matches: 16. The CDR3 sequence is 19 residues long. Germline V CDR1 and CDR2: SGHNT, YENEEA. The CDR3 DNA sequence: TGTGCCAGCAGCTATTTAGCTACAGGGGGTAGTGGATACACCGGGGAGCTGTTTTTT. It is translated as CASSYLATGGSGYTGELFF.

This rearrangement joins TRBV6-5 to TRBJ1-4; maybe TRBD1 (5 bases). Trimming left V 2 bases short and J 0 bases short, with 7 bases between. The CDR3 sequence is 15 residues long. Germline V gene sequence: CDR1 MNHEY, CDR2 SVGAGI. CDR3 nucleotides: TGTGCCAGCAGTTACGCGGGGGCAACTAATGAAAAACTGTTTTTT. Encoded protein: CASSYAGATNEKLFF.

J is TRBJ2-3 and V is TRBV6-5; maybe TRBD1 (6 bases). The CDR3 is made up of 15 amino acids. Per germline, CDR1 MNHEY and CDR2 SVGAGI. V was pared by 6 bases and J by 2 bases, with 15 bases between. CDR3 in amino acids: CASSRGRDITDTQYF. CDR3 coding DNA: TGTGCCAGCAGCCGCGGTCGGGACATCACAGATACGCAGTATTTT.

V gene TRBV7-6 combines with J gene TRBJ2-7; 10 bases map to TRBD2. The CDR3 contains 15 residues. Germline lookup yields CDR1 SGHVS and CDR2 FNYEAQ. The ends lost 5 bases at V and 0 bases at J; junction bases unmatched: 4. CDR3 in amino acids: CASSPGTSDSYEQYF. The CDR3 DNA reads as TGTGCCAGCAGCCCCGGGACTAGCGACTCCTACGAGCAGTACTTC. Drawing the rest from reference TRBV7-6 and TRBJ2-7, the complete variable domain is GAGVSQSPRYKVTKRGQDVALRCDPISGHVSLYWYRQALGQGPEFLTYFNYEAQQDKSGLPNDRFSAERPEGSISTLTIQRTEQRDSAMYRCASSPGTSDSYEQYFGPGTRLTVT.

The CDR3 DNA reads as TGTGCCAGCTCACCACGATACGCCAGGGGGAGCACAGATACGCAGTATTTT. Amino acids: CASSPRYARGSTDTQYF. This chain joins TRBV18 and TRBJ2-3; 7 bases are a match to TRBD1. Germline lookup yields CDR1 KGHSH and CDR2 LQKENI. The CDR3 is 17 residues long. Germline trimming cut 1 base from V and 0 bases from J; bases unmatched to any gene: 7.

The rearrangement uses TRBV6-1 and TRBJ2-5; TRBD1 might be the D (6 bases). This CDR3 comprises 12 residues. V shed 7 bases and J shed 7 bases, with 13 bases lying between them. CDR1 is MNHNS, CDR2 SASEGT, per germline. The CDR3 DNA is TGTGCCAGCATCAACAGGGTCACGACCCAGTACTTC. This sequence encodes CASINRVTTQYF.

About this clone itself: A read error may account for a junction end that differs from germline. The V call is TRBV29-1, the J call TRBJ1-1, with D unclear. Germline V gives CDR1 SQVTM, CDR2 ANQGSEA. The CDR3 sequence is 15 residues long. CDR3 sequence reads: CSVLRLIGGNPEAFF. The DNA for the CDR3 is TGCAGCGTTCTACGACTTATCGGCGGGAACCCTGAAGCTTTCTTT. Complete variable domain (other parts from reference TRBV29-1 and TRBJ1-1): SAVISQKPSRDICQRGTSLTIQCQVDSQVTMMFWYRQQPGQSLTLIATANQGSEATYESGFVIDKFPISRPNLTFSTLTVSNMSPEDSSIYLCSVLRLIGGNPEAFFGQGTRLTVV.

The chain employs TRBV12-5 and TRBJ2-3; a weak D match, TRBD1 (5 bases). The germline CDR1 and CDR2 sequences are LGHNT and FRNRAP. The CDR3 extends over 14 amino acids. V was trimmed by 1 base and J by 0 bases, leaving 5 bases between them. The DNA for the CDR3 is TGTGCTAGTGGTTTGGAGGGGAGCACAGATACGCAGTATTTT. It specifies CASGLEGSTDTQYF.

Points on this clone: One end of the junction is discordant with germline, which a read error may explain. This chain links TRBV4-1 with TRBJ1-5; D is uncertain. This CDR3 is built from 15 residues. The germline V gene has CDR1 MGHRA and CDR2 YSYEKL. This chain's CDR3 is CASSQGWGGNQPQHF. CDR3 bases: TGCGCCAGCAGTCAAGGGTGGGGTGGCAATCAGCCCCAGCATTTT.

This chain's CDR3 is CAWRRVEKLFF. CDR3 nucleotide sequence: TGTGCCTGGAGGAGGGTTGAAAAACTGTTTTTT. The chain uses TRBV30 and TRBJ1-4; D uncertain. The V gene lost 3 bases and the J gene lost 7 bases, with 6 bases spanning the gap. There are 11 residues in the CDR3. Germline CDR1 is GTSNPN and CDR2 is SVGIG (reference sequence).

The V gene is TRBV27, the J gene TRBJ1-4, with D possibly TRBD1 on 6 matching bases. This CDR3 has 16 residues. The germline V gene encodes CDR1 MNHEY and CDR2 SMNVEV (reference sequence). Trimming removed 3 bases from V and 7 bases from J, with 18 bases in between. The CDR3 here is CASSFGGRGGREKLFF. CDR3 sequence (DNA): TGTGCCAGCAGTTTCGGGGGAAGGGGGGGGCGTGAAAAACTGTTTTTT.

The rearrangement joins TRBV9 to TRBJ2-7, with no clear D. The CDR3 totals 13 residues. Germline lookup yields CDR1 SGDLS and CDR2 YYNGEE. Trimming took 0 bases from V and 5 from J, leaving 9 bases between them. The CDR3 DNA is TGTGCCAGCAGCGTAGGGCAGGCCGACGAGCAGTACTTC. It translates to CASSVGQADEQYF.

The chain joins TRBV9 to TRBJ1-2; possible D gene TRBD1, 6 bases. The V end lost 0 bases, the J end lost 5 bases, and 11 bases lay between the germline ends. Germline V gives CDR1 SGDLS, CDR2 YYNGEE. The CDR3 is made up of 14 amino acids. The CDR3 nucleotides read TGTGCCAGCAGCGTAGGAGGGGGGGAATATGGCTACACCTTC. Its protein product is CASSVGGGEYGYTF. Full variable domain (outside the CDR3, taken from reference TRBV9 and TRBJ1-2): DSGVTQTPKHLITATGQRVTLRCSPRSGDLSVYWYQQSLDQGLQFLIQYYNGEERAKGNILERFSAQQFPDLHSELNLSSLELGDSALYFCASSVGGGEYGYTFGSGTRLTVV.

The V gene is TRBV27, the J gene TRBJ1-1; D unclear. Germline loops: CDR1 MNHEY, CDR2 SMNVEV (reference sequence). The CDR3 is made up of 15 amino acids. The V end lost 4 bases, the J end lost 4 bases, and 16 bases lay between the germline ends. The CDR3 sequence is CASSSLWPAGTEAFF. CDR3 in DNA: TGTGCCAGCAGTTCATTATGGCCCGCTGGCACTGAAGCTTTCTTT.

The chain uses TRBV6-1 and TRBJ1-2; 10 bases line up with TRBD1. V was clipped by 2 bases and J by 3 bases; unmatched bases: 3. Germline V lookup: CDR1 MNHNS, CDR2 SASEGT. CDR3 length equals 15 residues. CDR3 amino acids: CASSESGTGDYGYTF. DNA for the CDR3: TGTGCCAGCAGTGAATCTGGGACAGGGGACTATGGCTACACCTTC.